The 2 T cell receptor beta chains below were found in one sample sequenced in a study of vaccination effects on CD4 cells after COVID-19. Isolating CD4+ T cells followed about 11 days of culture. It was two doses of either the BNT162b2 or mRNA-1273 vaccine that participants received. These receptors lack a known antigen. TCRdb's copy holds only in-frame clones and misses some; the assay was immunoSEQ multiplex PCR. Among tens of thousands of clones, approximately 79% were seen once, and the ten largest hold 2% to 3%. Here the sequenced sample was CD4+ T cells from PBMCs cultured without peptide, taken after COVID-19 vaccination. All receptors derive from a human donor who received a COVID-19 vaccine.

This chain links TRBV19 with TRBJ1-1; D gene unclear. Per germline, CDR1 LNHDA and CDR2 SQIVND (reference sequence). V lost 6 bases and J lost 8, with 10 bases in between. The CDR3 sequence is 11 residues long. The CDR3 spells CASRYSGEAFF. For the CDR3, the DNA is TGTGCCAGTAGGTACAGCGGAGAAGCTTTCTTT.

CDR3 residues: CASSTQGWPLHF. As DNA, the CDR3 is TGTGCCAGCAGCACACAGGGGTGGCCCCTCCACTTT. The chain couples TRBV11-2 to TRBJ1-6; 7 bases map to TRBD1. Germline-derived CDR1 and CDR2 are SGHAT and FQNNGV. The CDR3 runs to 12 residues. Trimming cost V 5 bases and J 13 bases; bases outside gene matches: 5.